A single sample is the source of the 21 T cell receptor beta chains below, sequenced in a study of beta chain features in type 1 diabetes. Sequencing targeted expressed TCRB transcripts, as all isolated RNA had been reverse transcribed. Data came from immunoSEQ multiplex PCR; TCRdb stores just in-frame clones and leaves some out. Of some 200,000 clones listed, approximately 16% were seen once; the top ten hold about 0.078%. Study findings and constraints: Shorter TCRB CDR3s, moderately but significantly so, marked every one of the four CD4+ subsets in Type 1 diabetes patients.

The antigens of these receptors remain unknown. Sequencing input: naive CD4+ T cells from blood. These receptors were obtained from a young man with type 1 diabetes.

The chain links TRBV9 to TRBJ2-3; 8 nucleotides line up with TRBD2. The CDR3 totals 14 residues. Germline V CDR1 and CDR2: SGDLS, YYNGEE. Trimming removed 0 bases from V and 6 bases from J; junction bases left unmatched: 3. CDR3 in DNA: TGTGCCAGCAGCGTAGTGGCTAGCGGGGATACGCAGTATTTT. Translation gives CASSVVASGDTQYF.

The genes are TRBV5-1 and TRBJ2-3; the match to TRBD1 covers 8 bases. CDR3 length: 12 residues. V was pared by 4 bases and J by 9 bases, with 4 bases of the junction left unmatched. Germline CDR1 SGHRS, CDR2 YFSETQ. In DNA form, the CDR3 reads TGCGCCAGCAGCCCGGACAGGGAAACGCAGTATTTT. Translation gives CASSPDRETQYF.

This sequence joins TRBV7-9 and TRBJ2-3; 7 bases are shared with TRBD1. CDR1 and CDR2 from the germline V gene are SEHNR and FQNEAQ (reference sequence). The CDR3 sequence is 14 residues long. J was trimmed by 3 bases and V by 2 bases; bases with no gene match: 2. The CDR3, as DNA: TGTGCCAGCAGCTTAAGACAGGGTACAGATACGCAGTATTTT. This sequence encodes CASSLRQGTDTQYF.

The chain employs TRBV9 and TRBJ2-1; a possible D gene is TRBD1 (5 bases). V lost 1 base to trimming and J lost 7 bases, with 15 bases between them. The CDR3 is made up of 15 amino acids. CDR1 SGDLS and CDR2 YYNGEE come from the germline V gene. The CDR3 sequence is CASSVRRQPSNEQFF. The CDR3 coding sequence is TGTGCCAGCAGCGTAAGGAGACAGCCCTCGAATGAGCAGTTCTTC.

The chain joins TRBV5-1 to TRBJ2-1; D possibly corresponds to TRBD2 (6 bases). CDR3 length: 18 amino acids. Germline CDR1 and CDR2: SGHRS and YFSETQ. V shed 5 bases and J shed 1 base, with 22 bases lying between them. The CDR3 nucleotides are TGCGCCAGCAGGGTCGGGAGCGCCTCACTTCCTTCCTACAATGAGCAGTTCTTC. This translates into CASRVGSASLPSYNEQFF.

This rearrangement joins TRBV29-1 to TRBJ1-2; TRBD1 aligns across 7 bases. Trimming removed 6 bases from V and 8 bases from J; junction bases left unmatched: 12. The CDR3 extends over 13 amino acids. Per germline, CDR1 SQVTM and CDR2 ANQGSEA. The CDR3 is CSVPKPRQGGYTF. Here the CDR3 DNA reads TGCAGCGTCCCTAAGCCCCGACAGGGCGGCTACACCTTC.

This clone has just a few counts. The chain is built from TRBV5-6 and TRBJ2-7, with TRBD2 identical over 8 bases. Losses at the gene ends were 0 bases for V and 2 bases for J; bases not matched to a gene: 4. In germline, CDR1 is SGHDT, CDR2 YYEEEE. The CDR3 runs 15 residues. CDR3 DNA: TGTGCCAGCAGCTTGGTGGGGCGGGAGGCCTACGAGCAGTACTTC. It encodes CASSLVGREAYEQYF.

The sample holds a few counts of this clone. The chain is built from TRBV5-1 and TRBJ2-5, with a weak D call TRBD1 (6 bases). Germline loops: CDR1 SGHRS, CDR2 YFSETQ. V shed 3 bases and J shed 1 base, with 10 bases lying between them. This CDR3 is built from 14 residues. The CDR3 reads CASSSQGFQETQYF. As DNA, the CDR3 is TGCGCCAGCAGCTCACAGGGTTTCCAAGAGACCCAGTACTTC.

The rearrangement joins TRBV29-1 to TRBJ2-5, with D uncertain. Germline V CDR1 and CDR2: SQVTM, ANQGSEA. With 3 bases removed from V and 0 bases from J, the gap between germline ends came to 8 bases. The CDR3 totals 13 residues. CDR3 in amino acids: CSVDAKYQETQYF. DNA of the CDR3: TGCAGCGTTGACGCAAAGTACCAAGAGACCCAGTACTTC. Looking up the rest from reference TRBV29-1 and TRBJ2-5 gives the full variable domain: SAVISQKPSRDICQRGTSLTIQCQVDSQVTMMFWYRQQPGQSLTLIATANQGSEATYESGFVIDKFPISRPNLTFSTLTVSNMSPEDSSIYLCSVDAKYQETQYFGPGTRLLVL.

The gene calls are TRBV19 and TRBJ2-1; 8 nucleotides line up with TRBD2. Germline CDR1 and CDR2: LNHDA and SQIVND (reference sequence). The CDR3 runs to 16 residues. The J segment lost 0 bases and the V segment lost 3 bases, leaving 4 bases of the junction unmatched. The CDR3 here is CASSMLAGSSYNEQFF. DNA of the CDR3: TGTGCCAGTAGTATGTTAGCGGGAAGCTCCTACAATGAGCAGTTCTTC. Filled out from reference TRBV19 and TRBJ2-1, the complete variable domain reads DGGITQSPKYLFRKEGQNVTLSCEQNLNHDAMYWYRQDPGQGLRLIYYSQIVNDFQKGDIAEGYSVSREKKESFPLTVTSAQKNPTAFYLCASSMLAGSSYNEQFFGPGTRLTVL.

This clone was counted between two and nine times. The chain couples TRBV7-2 to TRBJ2-2; D possibly corresponds to TRBD2 (5 bases). The CDR3 totals 15 residues. Looked up from germline, CDR1 is SGHTA and CDR2 is FQGNSA. Between the trimmed V and J ends, which lost 5 bases and 0 bases, there was a span of 10 bases. CDR3 sequence reads: CASSPQRANTGELFF. The CDR3 coding sequence is TGTGCCAGCAGCCCTCAGAGGGCGAACACCGGGGAGCTGTTTTTT.

The V call is TRBV4-3, the J call TRBJ2-1; the D gene is possibly TRBD2 (7 bases). This CDR3 region has 19 residues. The V gene lost 4 bases and the J gene lost 3 bases, with 25 bases spanning the gap. In germline, CDR1 is LGHNA, CDR2 YSLEER. CDR3: CASSPNAGVGGGFYNEQFF. CDR3 in DNA: TGCGCCAGCAGCCCTAACGCAGGGGTGGGAGGGGGATTCTACAATGAGCAGTTCTTC.

This clone has a handful of counts. The chain recombines TRBV7-2 with TRBJ1-5; D is ambiguous. V lost 3 bases to trimming and J lost 4 bases, with 7 bases between them. The CDR3 is 13 residues long. The germline V gene encodes CDR1 SGHTA and CDR2 FQGNSA. The chain's CDR3 is CASSFERNQPQHF. CDR3 bases: TGTGCCAGCAGCTTTGAAAGGAATCAGCCCCAGCATTTT.

The V and J genes are TRBV13 and TRBJ1-6; D is undetermined. This CDR3 has 16 residues. CDR1 is PRHDT and CDR2 is FYEKMQ in the germline V gene (reference sequence). V lost 2 bases, J lost 9 bases, and 17 bases lay in between. The chain's CDR3 is CASSLQSHRLFSPLHF. The CDR3 nucleotides read TGTGCCAGCAGCTTACAATCCCACCGTTTGTTTTCACCCCTCCACTTT.

The V gene is TRBV5-1, the J gene TRBJ1-1; no clear D gene. Germline V gives CDR1 SGHRS, CDR2 YFSETQ. There are 15 residues in the CDR3. Trimming stripped 0 bases from V and 1 base from J, with 10 bases between. As DNA, the CDR3 is TGCGCCAGCAGCTTGGAATGGGTGGGGAACACTGAAGCTTTCTTT. Translating gives CASSLEWVGNTEAFF. Together with reference TRBV5-1 and TRBJ1-1, the CDR3 gives the full variable domain: KAGVTQTPRYLIKTRGQQVTLSCSPISGHRSVSWYQQTPGQGLQFLFEYFSETQRNKGNFPGRFSGRQFSNSRSEMNVSTLELGDSALYLCASSLEWVGNTEAFFGQGTRLTVV.

The rearrangement links TRBV29-1 to TRBJ1-2; D may be TRBD1 (5 bases). This CDR3 spans 15 amino acids. The V end was cut by 2 bases, the J end by 8 bases, with 21 bases between. Germline V gene sequence: CDR1 SQVTM, CDR2 ANQGSEA. The CDR3 DNA is TGCAGCGTTGAACCTGTCCAGGGTGGTGTTAGAGGCTACACCTTC. Translated, it gives CSVEPVQGGVRGYTF.

Only a few counts were recorded for this clone. Other DNA sequences from this sample encode an identical CDR3 as well. The rearrangement uses TRBV5-1 and TRBJ2-6, with D perhaps being TRBD1 or TRBD2 (5 bases each). CDR1 SGHRS and CDR2 YFSETQ come from the germline V gene. The length of the CDR3 is 15 residues. Trimming left V 1 base short and J 4 bases short, with 9 bases between. The CDR3, as DNA: TGCGCCAGCAGCTTGCAGGGAGCCGGGGCCAACGTCCTGACTTTC. The encoded protein is CASSLQGAGANVLTF.

This clone was seen only a few times. The CDR3 sequence is CASNLVQNSGANVLTF. In DNA, the CDR3 is TGTGCCAGCAACCTCGTACAGAACTCTGGGGCCAACGTCCTGACTTTC. The rearrangement uses TRBV7-9 and TRBJ2-6; D gene ambiguous. This CDR3 contains 16 residues. The V end was cut by 7 bases, the J end by 0 bases, with 13 bases between. From germline, CDR1 is SEHNR and CDR2 FQNEAQ (reference sequence).

This clone was detected a few times. The chain employs TRBV29-1 and TRBJ2-7, with 9 bases fitting TRBD1. The CDR3 runs 13 residues. Trimming cost V 7 bases and J 3 bases; bases outside gene matches: 7. In germline, CDR1 is SQVTM, CDR2 ANQGSEA. The CDR3 nucleotides are TGCAGCGGATCCGGGACAGGGAGCTACGAGCAGTACTTC. Its translation is CSGSGTGSYEQYF.

A few counts support this clone. The chain employs TRBV4-1 and TRBJ2-5, with a possible D match to TRBD2 (5 bases). With 2 bases removed from V and 4 bases from J, the gap between germline ends came to 11 bases. The CDR3 spans 14 residues. Germline CDR1 and CDR2: MGHRA and YSYEKL. In DNA, the CDR3 is TGCGCCAGCAGCCAATCGGGGTTTTTAGAGACCCAGTACTTC. Its translation: CASSQSGFLETQYF.

This chain links TRBV7-9 with TRBJ2-1; D is possibly TRBD2 (6 bases). The V gene lost 1 base and the J gene lost 4 bases, with 11 bases spanning the gap. This CDR3 has 15 residues. Germline CDR1 reads SEHNR; CDR2 reads FQNEAQ (reference sequence). The CDR3 spells CASSLVIAAYNEQFF. For the CDR3, the DNA is TGTGCCAGCAGCTTAGTGATAGCGGCTTACAATGAGCAGTTCTTC.